A selection of T cell receptor beta chains follows, all from one sample in a study of CD8+ T cells in alopecia areata. This table comes from immunoSEQ multiplex PCR, and its TCRdb copy is limited to in-frame clones, with some not included. Of some 170,000 clones in the sample, less than 75% were seen once. Source: CD4+ T cells sorted from blood, taken at approximately week 56, from a patient treated with tofacitinib. These receptors were collected from a human donor with alopecia areata. CDR3s include the opening cysteine and the closing phenylalanine or tryptophan. D genes are given only for firm matches. Size is omitted from some rows. Given values are once, few, many or a class for expanded clones.

clone size | D gene | J gene | V gene | CDR3 DNA | CDR3 protein
- | - | TRBJ1-5 | TRBV10-3 | TGTGCCATCATGGTTCAGGGGCATCAGCCCCAGCATTTT | CAIMVQGHQPQHF
once | TRBD1 | TRBJ2-3 | TRBV29-1 | TGCAGCGTTGGACGTGGGACAGGGGGCACAGATACGCAGTATTTT | CSVGRGTGGTDTQYF
few | TRBD2 | TRBJ2-3 | TRBV29-1 | TGCAGCGTTGAAGAACCACGCGGGGGGACAGATACGCAGTATTTT | CSVEEPRGGTDTQYF
- | TRBD1 | TRBJ2-1 | TRBV15 | TGTGCCACCAGCAGAGATCGGCTATTGGGGACAGGGGGCAATGAGCAGTTCTTC | CATSRDRLLGTGGNEQFF
- | - | TRBJ2-1 | TRBV9 | TGTGCCAGCAGCGCGGACAATGAGCAGTTCTTC | CASSADNEQFF
- | TRBD2 | TRBJ2-7 | TRBV10-3 | TGTGCCATCAGTGATCCGCCAGCGGGGGGATCGTACGAGCAGTACTTC | CAISDPPAGGSYEQYF
few | - | TRBJ1-1 | TRBV7-9 | TGTGCCAGCAGCACCCAGACATGGAACACTGAAGCTTTCTTT | CASSTQTWNTEAFF
- | - | TRBJ1-2 | TRBV30 | TGTGCCTGGAGTCTCAGGTTCGGCTATGGCTACACCTTC | CAWSLRFGYGYTF
- | - | TRBJ2-2 | TRBV6-1 | TGTGCCAGCAGGACAGCGAACACCGGGGAGCTGTTTTTT | CASRTANTGELFF
- | - | TRBJ1-4 | TRBV6-5 | TGTGCCAGCAGTCCCTCTCTCCCTTACGAAAAACTGTTTTTT | CASSPSLPYEKLFF